The 12 T cell receptor beta chains reported below all come from one sample, sequenced in a study of T cell changes during pregnancy in multiple sclerosis. Repertoires were generated with immunoSEQ multiplex PCR, while TCRdb's copy carries only in-frame clones and drops some. The sample lists 45,000 to 60,000 clones, around nine tenths occurring once. The sequencing here drew on CD4+ T cells from peripheral blood mononuclear cells, taken before pregnancy. The receptors originated from a female donor with multiple sclerosis, enrolled in a pregnancy study.

This clone was observed once. This rearrangement joins TRBV27 to TRBJ2-2; 8 bases align to TRBD1. V dropped 3 bases and J dropped 6; count of bases not matched to a gene: 3. Germline V lookup: CDR1 MNHEY, CDR2 SMNVEV (reference sequence). This CDR3 has 14 residues. The DNA for the CDR3 is TGTGCCAGCAGTTTTACACAGGGGGCCGGGGAGCTGTTTTTT. It codes for CASSFTQGAGELFF.

J is TRBJ2-2 and V is TRBV7-3; 10 bases map to TRBD2. V lost 4 bases to trimming and J lost 5 bases; unmatched junction nucleotides: 13. The germline V gene has CDR1 SGHTA and CDR2 FQGTGA. This CDR3 spans 18 amino acids. The CDR3 DNA follows: TGTGCCAGCAGCTCCCAAAGGCTAGCGGGAGATTTAACCGGGGAGCTGTTTTTT. This encodes CASSSQRLAGDLTGELFF.

J is TRBJ1-5 and V is TRBV19; TRBD1 is a possible D gene (6 bases). The germline V and J ends were trimmed by 3 bases and 0 bases, with 12 bases remaining between them. Germline values: CDR1 LNHDA, CDR2 SQIVND (reference sequence). The CDR3 is made up of 16 amino acids. The DNA for the CDR3 is TGTGCCAGTAGTATGCCGACAGGAGGTAGCAATCAGCCCCAGCATTTT. It encodes CASSMPTGGSNQPQHF.

The rearrangement uses TRBV2 and TRBJ2-7, with TRBD1 as a possible D gene (6 bases). The CDR3 length is 16 residues. Germline CDR1 reads SNHLY; CDR2 reads FYNNEI. The V end was cut by 3 bases, the J end by 4 bases, with 19 bases between. The CDR3 sequence is CASSDFGIEQGYEQYF. The CDR3 nucleotides read TGTGCCAGCAGTGATTTCGGGATTGAGCAGGGGTACGAGCAGTACTTC. Supplemented by reference TRBV2 and TRBJ2-7, the full variable domain reads EPEVTQTPSHQVTQMGQEVILRCVPISNHLYFYWYRQILGQKVEFLVSFYNNEISEKSEIFDDQFSVERPDGSNFTLKIRSTKLEDSAMYFCASSDFGIEQGYEQYFGPGTRLTVT.

This chain uses TRBV12-5 with TRBJ2-1; a possible D gene is TRBD2 (5 bases). V lost 1 base, J lost 5 bases, and 21 bases lay in between. CDR3 length: 18 amino acids. Germline V lookup: CDR1 LGHNT, CDR2 FRNRAP. The CDR3 DNA is TGTGCTAGTGGTTTGGCCCTGACTTTTACGGGGAAGGACAATGAGCAGTTCTTC. Amino acids: CASGLALTFTGKDNEQFF.

This sequence joins TRBV19 and TRBJ1-2; D is possibly TRBD1 (6 bases). The CDR3 is 14 residues long. Germline lookup yields CDR1 LNHDA and CDR2 SQIVND (reference sequence). Trimming left V 5 bases short and J 3 bases short, with 13 bases between. The CDR3 nucleotides are TGTGCCAGTAGTTCTCGTTCAGGGGACTATGGCTACACCTTC. Translation: CASSSRSGDYGYTF.

The chain links TRBV19 to TRBJ2-1, with TRBD1 matching over 8 bases. V was pared by 5 bases and J by 3 bases, with 6 bases of the junction left unmatched. The CDR3 runs to 15 residues. In germline, CDR1 is LNHDA, CDR2 SQIVND (reference sequence). CDR3 nucleotides: TGTGCCAGTAGTCCCGACAGGGGACACTACAATGAGCAGTTCTTC. Translation gives CASSPDRGHYNEQFF.

This clone came up a few times. V usage is TRBV14 and J usage is TRBJ1-2, with 7 bases fitting TRBD1. V was pared by 3 bases and J by 8 bases, with 9 bases of the junction left unmatched. The V gene's germline CDR1 is SGHDN and CDR2 FVKESK. The CDR3 is made up of 14 amino acids. CDR3 amino acids: CASSQRTGGWGYTF. CDR3 in DNA: TGTGCCAGCAGCCAGAGGACAGGCGGATGGGGCTACACCTTC.

The chain couples TRBV14 to TRBJ1-2, with a possible D match to TRBD1 (5 bases). Germline V lookup: CDR1 SGHDN, CDR2 FVKESK. CDR3 length: 15 amino acids. The V end lost 2 bases, the J end lost 3 bases, and 13 bases lay between the germline ends. The CDR3 nucleotides are TGTGCCAGCAGCCAAAGGCCAGGGAGGGACTATGGCTACACCTTC. Amino acids: CASSQRPGRDYGYTF.

V and J are TRBV4-1 and TRBJ2-7; TRBD2 aligns across 9 bases. Trimming cost V 1 base and J 6 bases; bases outside gene matches: 10. The CDR3 runs to 16 residues. Germline-derived CDR1 and CDR2 are MGHRA and YSYEKL. CDR3 in amino acids: CASSQGGAGGPAEQYF. The CDR3 nucleotides read TGCGCCAGCAGCCAAGGGGGAGCGGGAGGTCCCGCCGAGCAGTACTTC.

The chain couples TRBV28 to TRBJ2-7; TRBD2 aligns across 8 bases. The CDR3 spans 16 residues. The V gene end was trimmed by 1 base and the J gene end by 4 bases; junction bases not matched to a gene: 9. Germline V lookup: CDR1 MDHEN, CDR2 SYDVKM. CDR3 coding DNA: TGTGCCAGCAGTTTATCTAGCGGGTTCCTCTTTTACGAGCAGTACTTC. It yields the protein CASSLSSGFLFYEQYF.

V and J are TRBV30 and TRBJ1-2, with D tentatively TRBD1 (5 bases). The germline CDR1 and CDR2 sequences are GTSNPN and SVGIG (reference sequence). The ends were cut back, 0 bases at V and 8 bases at J, with 19 bases in the middle. The CDR3 is 15 amino acids. The CDR3 DNA reads TGTGCCTGGAGTGTAGTGGCAGGCAATCAGGGCGGCTACACCTTC. Its translation: CAWSVVAGNQGGYTF.